These T cell receptor beta chains were read from a single sample in a study of T cells after yellow fever vaccination. Each CDR3 protein is one row after TCRdb ran MiXCR on the 5' RACE reads. The sample includes about 170,000 distinct CDR3 sequences, more than 9.5% of them seen just once. This material consisted of CD8+ T cells sorted from PBMCs, taken 15 days after the yellow fever booster vaccination. These receptors all stem from a man younger than 35 who received the YFV17D yellow fever vaccine. Both conserved end residues are part of each CDR3. The order of the fields is D gene, clone size, J gene, V gene, CDR3 length, CDR3 protein, CDR3 DNA. A D gene is named only where the DNA matches it firmly. Not every row has a clone size; where given, it reads once, few, many or a size class.

NA | many | TRBJ2-7 | TRBV6-2/TRBV6-3 | 14 | CASSYSKTLGEQYF | TGTGCCAGCAGTTACTCAAAGACCCTCGGCGAGCAGTACTTC
NA | few | TRBJ2-3 | TRBV6-2/TRBV6-3 | 14 | CASSYSARTDTQYF | TGTGCCAGCAGTTACTCTGCCCGCACAGATACGCAGTATTTT
TRBD2 | few | TRBJ2-1 | TRBV27 | 17 | CASRARPKAGLYNEQFF | TGTGCCAGCAGGGCCCGACCGAAAGCGGGACTCTACAATGAGCAGTTCTTC
TRBD1 | few | TRBJ2-2 | TRBV19 | 14 | CASTRQGPTGELFF | TGTGCCAGTACGCGACAGGGACCTACCGGGGAGCTGTTTTTT
NA | NA | TRBJ2-3 | TRBV7-9 | 15 | CASSPVWGASDTQYF | TGTGCCAGCAGCCCAGTATGGGGGGCTTCCGATACGCAGTATTTT
TRBD2 | few | TRBJ2-7 | TRBV4-1 | 16 | CASSQGLRTSSYEQYF | TGCGCCAGCAGCCAGGGCCTCAGGACTAGCTCCTACGAGCAGTACTTC
NA | NA | TRBJ1-1 | TRBV15 | 13 | CATSERRSTEAFF | TGTGCCACCAGCGAGAGGAGGAGCACTGAAGCTTTCTTT
TRBD2 | NA | TRBJ2-6 | TRBV7-9 | 16 | CASSSTGGSGANVLTF | TGTGCCAGCAGCTCAACCGGGGGGTCTGGGGCCAACGTCCTGACTTTC
NA | few | TRBJ1-5 | TRBV5-5 | 14 | CASSIGRFNQPQHF | TGTGCCAGCAGTATCGGACGGTTTAATCAGCCCCAGCATTTT
NA | few | TRBJ2-1 | TRBV5-1 | 15 | CASSFAQGYDNEQFF | TGCGCCAGCAGCTTCGCGCAGGGTTATGACAATGAGCAGTTCTTC
NA | NA | TRBJ2-5 | TRBV7-7 | 15 | CASSLLDGAQETQYF | TGTGCCAGCAGCCTACTTGACGGGGCACAAGAGACCCAGTACTTC
NA | NA | TRBJ2-3 | TRBV12-3/TRBV12-4 | 13 | CAIDGGPADTQYF | TGTGCCATTGACGGGGGTCCCGCAGATACGCAGTATTTT
TRBD2 | few | TRBJ2-7 | TRBV5-1 | 16 | CASSLSASGGIYEQYF | TGCGCCAGCAGCCTCTCGGCTAGCGGGGGAATCTACGAGCAGTACTTC
TRBD2 | few | TRBJ2-3 | TRBV13 | 15 | CASSVRGDAQDTQYF | TGTGCCAGCAGCGTGCGGGGGGACGCCCAAGATACGCAGTATTTT
NA | NA | TRBJ2-3 | TRBV7-9 | 15 | CASSLGGLSTDTQYF | TGTGCCAGCAGCTTAGGTGGCCTGAGCACAGATACGCAGTATTTT
TRBD2 | many | TRBJ2-5 | TRBV7-2 | 15 | CASSSWTSVAETQYF | TGTGCCAGCAGCTCCTGGACTAGCGTTGCAGAGACCCAGTACTTC
NA | few | TRBJ2-1 | TRBV3-1 | 12 | CASSQDRSEQFF | TGTGCCAGCAGCCAAGATCGAAGTGAGCAGTTCTTC
NA | NA | TRBJ2-3 | TRBV5-1 | 16 | CASSFWGLGSTDTQYF | TGCGCCAGCAGCTTTTGGGGCCTGGGGAGCACAGATACGCAGTATTTT
NA | NA | TRBJ2-3 | TRBV5-4 | 15 | CASSLVGQARDTQYF | TGTGCCAGCAGCTTGGTGGGGCAAGCCCGAGATACGCAGTATTTT
NA | NA | TRBJ1-2 | TRBV29-1 | 14 | CSVDLGGLALDYTF | TGCAGCGTTGACCTAGGGGGGTTGGCACTCGACTACACCTTC
NA | few | TRBJ2-1 | TRBV7-9 | 16 | CASSPPVTVSYNEQFF | TGTGCCAGCAGCCCTCCTGTGACAGTCTCCTACAATGAGCAGTTCTTC
NA | NA | TRBJ2-1 | TRBV11-1 | 17 | CASRNSVYQTPDNEQFF | TGTGCCAGCAGAAATAGCGTCTATCAAACTCCAGACAATGAGCAGTTCTTC
TRBD1 | NA | TRBJ1-2 | TRBV5-1 | 17 | CASSLHESKKDRNGYTF | TGCGCCAGCAGCTTGCATGAATCGAAGAAGGACAGGAATGGCTACACCTTC